Listed below are T cell receptor beta chains from one sample, sequenced in a study of blood T cell repertoires in COVID-19. Data came from immunoSEQ multiplex PCR; TCRdb stores just in-frame clones and leaves some out. The sample consists of about 100,000 clones, roughly 85% of them appearing once. Sequenced input: peripheral blood. These receptor sequences come from a woman in her seventies with active or convalescent COVID-19. Each CDR3 is given with its conserved first and last residue. The D gene is left open where the match is weak. Clone size appears in some rows only: once, few, many, or a class for an expanded clone.

len: 14; j_gene: TRBJ1-6; v_gene: TRBV5-1; abundance: once; d_gene: TRBD1; CDR3nt: TGCGCCAGCAGCCCTGGACAGGTTAATTCACCCCTCCACTTT; CDR3aa: CASSPGQVNSPLHF
len: 13; j_gene: TRBJ1-1; v_gene: TRBV7-2; abundance: NA; d_gene: TRBD1; CDR3nt: TGTGCCAGCAGCTCCGACCCACAGGGGCTTCCTTTCTTT; CDR3aa: CASSSDPQGLPFF
len: 16; j_gene: TRBJ2-5; v_gene: TRBV7-9; abundance: NA; d_gene: NA; CDR3nt: TGTGCCAGCAGCTTAAGTATGGGCCCACCCCTCCAGACCCAGTACTTC; CDR3aa: CASSLSMGPPLQTQYF
len: 15; j_gene: TRBJ1-4; v_gene: TRBV6-2/TRBV6-3; abundance: NA; d_gene: TRBD1; CDR3nt: TGTGCCAGCAGTTGGACAGGTGCCCCTAATGAAAAACTGTTTTTT; CDR3aa: CASSWTGAPNEKLFF
len: 15; j_gene: TRBJ1-1; v_gene: TRBV28; abundance: NA; d_gene: TRBD1; CDR3nt: TGTGCCAGCAGTACCATTTCTCAGGGGGTCACTGAAGCTTTCTTT; CDR3aa: CASSTISQGVTEAFF
len: 12; j_gene: TRBJ1-1; v_gene: TRBV6-5; abundance: NA; d_gene: TRBD1; CDR3nt: TGTGCCAGCAGTTCCCGACAGGGGTTACCTTTCTTT; CDR3aa: CASSSRQGLPFF
len: 13; j_gene: TRBJ2-3; v_gene: TRBV9; abundance: NA; d_gene: NA; CDR3nt: TGTGCCAGCAGCGTCGGGGAAACAGATACGCAGTATTTT; CDR3aa: CASSVGETDTQYF
len: 14; j_gene: TRBJ1-2; v_gene: TRBV5-6; abundance: NA; d_gene: NA; CDR3nt: TGTGCCAGCAGACTAAGGGGATTCAACTATGGCTACACCTTC; CDR3aa: CASRLRGFNYGYTF
len: 20; j_gene: TRBJ1-6; v_gene: TRBV7-8; abundance: NA; d_gene: NA; CDR3nt: TGTGCCAGCAGCTCTCAACCCGATCGCCCCGGGAACTCCTATAATTCACCCCTCCACTTT; CDR3aa: CASSSQPDRPGNSYNSPLHF
len: 15; j_gene: TRBJ1-1; v_gene: TRBV5-4; abundance: NA; d_gene: TRBD1; CDR3nt: TGTGCCAGCAGCTTGGGGGGACAGAGGAACACTGAAGCTTTCTTT; CDR3aa: CASSLGGQRNTEAFF
len: 15; j_gene: TRBJ2-1; v_gene: TRBV6-2/TRBV6-3; abundance: NA; d_gene: NA; CDR3nt: TGTGCCAGCAGTACACCAAAAAACCTAGCAGCTGAGCAGTTCTTC; CDR3aa: CASSTPKNLAAEQFF
len: 13; j_gene: TRBJ1-1; v_gene: TRBV29-1; abundance: few; d_gene: NA; CDR3nt: TGCAGCGTTGGACAGGCGATGAACACTGAAGCTTTCTTT; CDR3aa: CSVGQAMNTEAFF
len: 16; j_gene: TRBJ1-6; v_gene: TRBV19; abundance: NA; d_gene: TRBD1; CDR3nt: TGTGCCAGTACCGTGGGGGCAGGGGGCAATAATTCACCCCTCCACTTT; CDR3aa: CASTVGAGGNNSPLHF
len: 15; j_gene: TRBJ2-2; v_gene: TRBV19; abundance: NA; d_gene: TRBD1; CDR3nt: TGTGCCAGTAAAACAGGGGGCACGAACACCGGGGAGCTGTTTTTT; CDR3aa: CASKTGGTNTGELFF
len: 15; j_gene: TRBJ2-7; v_gene: TRBV5-1; abundance: once; d_gene: TRBD2; CDR3nt: TGCGCCAGCAGCTTGGGAGCGGGAGTTATTTACGAGCAGTACTTC; CDR3aa: CASSLGAGVIYEQYF
len: 15; j_gene: TRBJ2-5; v_gene: TRBV10-1; abundance: NA; d_gene: TRBD1; CDR3nt: TGCGCCAGCAGTGAGTCAAAGGGGGCTAGGGAGACCCAGTACTTC; CDR3aa: CASSESKGARETQYF
len: 14; j_gene: TRBJ1-5; v_gene: TRBV28; abundance: NA; d_gene: TRBD1; CDR3nt: TGTGCCAGCACTACGACAGGGACGTATCAGCCCCAGCATTTT; CDR3aa: CASTTTGTYQPQHF
len: 16; j_gene: TRBJ1-3; v_gene: TRBV5-6; abundance: NA; d_gene: NA; CDR3nt: TGTGCCAGCAGCTTAGCCGTCCGAGCCTCTGGAAACACCATATATTTT; CDR3aa: CASSLAVRASGNTIYF
len: 15; j_gene: TRBJ2-3; v_gene: TRBV11-3; abundance: NA; d_gene: TRBD2; CDR3nt: TGTGCCAGCAGCTTAGGCGGGGGGGCTTTAGATACGCAGTATTTT; CDR3aa: CASSLGGGALDTQYF
len: 15; j_gene: TRBJ1-5; v_gene: TRBV24-1; abundance: once; d_gene: TRBD1; CDR3nt: TGTGCCACCAGTGATGGGGGACAGGGACCTCAGCCCCAGCATTTT; CDR3aa: CATSDGGQGPQPQHF
len: 15; j_gene: TRBJ2-1; v_gene: TRBV6-2/TRBV6-3; abundance: NA; d_gene: TRBD1; CDR3nt: TGTGCCAGCAGCGACGGACAGGGCATCTACAATGAGCAGTTCTTC; CDR3aa: CASSDGQGIYNEQFF
len: 12; j_gene: TRBJ1-2; v_gene: TRBV12-3/TRBV12-4; abundance: NA; d_gene: NA; CDR3nt: TGTGCCAGCAGCCCAGGGTTCTATGGCTACACCTTC; CDR3aa: CASSPGFYGYTF
len: 15; j_gene: TRBJ2-7; v_gene: TRBV4-2; abundance: NA; d_gene: NA; CDR3nt: TGTGCCAGCAGCCAAGGTGCCGGTCCGTTCTACGAGCAGTACTTC; CDR3aa: CASSQGAGPFYEQYF
len: 16; j_gene: TRBJ1-2; v_gene: TRBV19; abundance: once; d_gene: NA; CDR3nt: TGTGCCAGTAGTATTATGAGGTCTGAGGTTACCTATGGCTACACCTTC; CDR3aa: CASSIMRSEVTYGYTF
len: 13; j_gene: TRBJ1-1; v_gene: TRBV5-6; abundance: NA; d_gene: NA; CDR3nt: TGTGCCAGCAGCGTCGGACAGAATTCTGAAGCTTTCTTT; CDR3aa: CASSVGQNSEAFF
len: 14; j_gene: TRBJ1-6; v_gene: TRBV18; abundance: NA; d_gene: NA; CDR3nt: TGTGCCAGCTCAGAGGTCGAAGGAGGGTCACCCCTCCACTTT; CDR3aa: CASSEVEGGSPLHF
len: 18; j_gene: TRBJ2-5; v_gene: TRBV4-1; abundance: NA; d_gene: TRBD1; CDR3nt: TGCGCCAGCAGCCGCCGGACAGGATCCATAGGGGGCCAAGAGACCCAGTACTTC; CDR3aa: CASSRRTGSIGGQETQYF
len: 15; j_gene: TRBJ2-3; v_gene: TRBV29-1; abundance: NA; d_gene: TRBD1; CDR3nt: TGCAGCGTTGACGCGACAGGGATGGGCACAGATACGCAGTATTTT; CDR3aa: CSVDATGMGTDTQYF
len: 13; j_gene: TRBJ1-1; v_gene: TRBV28; abundance: NA; d_gene: NA; CDR3nt: TGTGCCAGCAGCTCGTCCGGGGGCACTGAAGCTTTCTTT; CDR3aa: CASSSSGGTEAFF
len: 15; j_gene: TRBJ1-5; v_gene: TRBV28; abundance: NA; d_gene: TRBD1; CDR3nt: TGTGCCAGCAGCCCCGACAGGGTTAGCAATCAGCCCCAGCATTTT; CDR3aa: CASSPDRVSNQPQHF
len: 16; j_gene: TRBJ2-1; v_gene: TRBV29-1; abundance: NA; d_gene: TRBD2; CDR3nt: TGCAGCGTTGCGGGCGGGGGGGAGAGCTCCTACAATGAGCAGTTCTTC; CDR3aa: CSVAGGGESSYNEQFF
len: 12; j_gene: TRBJ2-5; v_gene: TRBV6-2/TRBV6-3; abundance: NA; d_gene: NA; CDR3nt: TGTGCCAGCAGTTACGAGGTCTTGACCCAGTACTTC; CDR3aa: CASSYEVLTQYF
len: 15; j_gene: TRBJ2-2; v_gene: TRBV7-2; abundance: NA; d_gene: TRBD2; CDR3nt: TGTGCCAGCAGCGGTAGCGGGGGGACCGCCGGGGAGCTGTTTTTT; CDR3aa: CASSGSGGTAGELFF
len: 17; j_gene: TRBJ2-2; v_gene: TRBV2; abundance: NA; d_gene: TRBD2; CDR3nt: TGTGCCAAAGGCAATTACGGGACTAGCGAAAACACCGGGGAGCTGTTTTTT; CDR3aa: CAKGNYGTSENTGELFF
len: 14; j_gene: TRBJ1-5; v_gene: TRBV3-1/TRBV3-2; abundance: NA; d_gene: NA; CDR3nt: TGTGCCAGCAGCCAAATGGCAGGTGGTCAGCCCCAGCATTTT; CDR3aa: CASSQMAGGQPQHF
len: 15; j_gene: TRBJ2-3; v_gene: TRBV7-9; abundance: NA; d_gene: TRBD1; CDR3nt: TGTGCCAGCAGCTCCGGGACAGGAGACACAGATACGCAGTATTTT; CDR3aa: CASSSGTGDTDTQYF
len: 15; j_gene: TRBJ2-7; v_gene: TRBV18; abundance: NA; d_gene: TRBD1; CDR3nt: TGTGCCAGCTCACCGGGTGGGACAGGGGCCTACGAGCAGTACTTC; CDR3aa: CASSPGGTGAYEQYF
len: 15; j_gene: TRBJ1-5; v_gene: TRBV5-8; abundance: NA; d_gene: NA; CDR3nt: TGTGCCAGCAGCCCCGGGGAGGGATGGGATCAGCCCCAGCATTTT; CDR3aa: CASSPGEGWDQPQHF
len: 15; j_gene: TRBJ2-3; v_gene: TRBV5-1; abundance: NA; d_gene: TRBD2; CDR3nt: TGCGCCAGCAGCCCCGGGACTAGCGTTCCAGATACGCAGTATTTT; CDR3aa: CASSPGTSVPDTQYF
len: 17; j_gene: TRBJ2-2; v_gene: TRBV19; abundance: NA; d_gene: TRBD2; CDR3nt: TGTGCCAGTAGTGAACTAGCGGGGGGTTCCGCCACCGGGGAGCTGTTTTTT; CDR3aa: CASSELAGGSATGELFF
len: 13; j_gene: TRBJ1-3; v_gene: TRBV12-3/TRBV12-4; abundance: few; d_gene: NA; CDR3nt: TGTGCCAGCAGACCCGGACAGAGAAACACCATATATTTT; CDR3aa: CASRPGQRNTIYF
len: 13; j_gene: TRBJ2-2; v_gene: TRBV9; abundance: NA; d_gene: NA; CDR3nt: TGTGCCAGCAGCGTATATAGCACCGGGGAGCTGTTTTTT; CDR3aa: CASSVYSTGELFF
len: 19; j_gene: TRBJ2-3; v_gene: TRBV14; abundance: NA; d_gene: TRBD2; CDR3nt: TGTGCCAGCAACCCGGGACTAGCGGAAGCCGTAGCTAGCACAGATACGCAGTATTTT; CDR3aa: CASNPGLAEAVASTDTQYF
len: 14; j_gene: TRBJ2-5; v_gene: TRBV2; abundance: NA; d_gene: TRBD2; CDR3nt: TGTGCCAGCAGTGAAGGACTAGCGGGAGCGGCCCAGTACTTC; CDR3aa: CASSEGLAGAAQYF
len: 14; j_gene: TRBJ1-3; v_gene: TRBV7-2; abundance: NA; d_gene: TRBD1; CDR3nt: TGTGCCAGCAGCCCTGCAGGGGGAGGAAACACCATATATTTT; CDR3aa: CASSPAGGGNTIYF
len: 17; j_gene: TRBJ2-7; v_gene: TRBV4-1; abundance: NA; d_gene: TRBD2; CDR3nt: TGCGCCAGCAGCCAAGGGACTGGGACTAGCGGGATATTCGAGCAGTACTTC; CDR3aa: CASSQGTGTSGIFEQYF
len: 15; j_gene: TRBJ1-5; v_gene: TRBV5-1; abundance: NA; d_gene: TRBD1; CDR3nt: TGCGCCAGCAGCTTGGGGGGACAGCCATATCAGCCCCAGCATTTT; CDR3aa: CASSLGGQPYQPQHF
len: 15; j_gene: TRBJ2-1; v_gene: TRBV7-8; abundance: NA; d_gene: TRBD1; CDR3nt: TGTGCCAGCAGCATAACAGGGGGTGGGCGCAATGAGCAGTTCTTC; CDR3aa: CASSITGGGRNEQFF
len: 15; j_gene: TRBJ1-2; v_gene: TRBV2; abundance: NA; d_gene: TRBD1; CDR3nt: TGTGCCAGCAGTGAAACGAGACAGGGGCCATATGGCTACACCTTC; CDR3aa: CASSETRQGPYGYTF
len: 15; j_gene: TRBJ2-5; v_gene: TRBV19; abundance: NA; d_gene: TRBD2; CDR3nt: TGTGCCAGTACCCCAGGCGATCGGGAGGGAGAGACCCAGTACTTC; CDR3aa: CASTPGDREGETQYF
len: 16; j_gene: TRBJ2-2; v_gene: TRBV28; abundance: NA; d_gene: TRBD1; CDR3nt: TGTGCCAGCAAAAAGGACAGGGGGCTTCACACCGGGGAGCTGTTTTTT; CDR3aa: CASKKDRGLHTGELFF